The 3 T cell receptor beta chains below come from one sample, sequenced in a study of cytotoxic CD8 clonotypes in ibrutinib-treated CLL. The method was immunoSEQ multiplex PCR; TCRdb's version includes in-frame clones alone and lacks a portion of them. The table includes 190,000 or so clones, over 55% detected once. The sample here was PBMCs, taken after 24 months of ibrutinib treatment. The source of these receptors is a human donor with chronic lymphocytic leukemia.

This sequence joins TRBV9 and TRBJ2-3; D is uncertain. CDR3 length equals 13 residues. Germline CDR1 is SGDLS and CDR2 is YYNGEE. The germline V and J ends were trimmed by 5 bases and 5 bases, with 12 bases remaining between them. CDR3 loop: CASRSAPVDTQYF. CDR3 DNA: TGTGCCAGCAGATCGGCCCCGGTAGATACGCAGTATTTT.

The chain has TRBV5-1 and TRBJ1-2, with D possibly being TRBD1 (5 bases). Trimming took 7 bases from V and 0 from J, leaving 13 bases between them. CDR1 SGHRS and CDR2 YFSETQ come from the germline V gene. This CDR3 is 14 amino acids long. This chain's CDR3 is CASANRGANYGYTF. In nucleotides, the CDR3 is TGCGCCAGCGCCAATCGGGGGGCTAACTATGGCTACACCTTC.

The chain couples TRBV10-3 to TRBJ1-5; 8 bases match TRBD1. The germline CDR1 and CDR2 sequences are ENHRY and SYGVKD. The CDR3 has 14 residues. J lost 6 bases, V lost 2 bases, and 3 bases had no gene match. CDR3 sequence reads: CAISEGQGGQPQHF. The CDR3, as DNA: TGTGCCATCAGTGAGGGACAGGGCGGTCAGCCCCAGCATTTT.